The 25 T cell receptor beta chains presented below share a single source sample, sequenced in a study of CD8 T cells in Susac syndrome. When the RNA was reverse transcribed, random hexamers were used with an input of 0.5 to 1 ug. MiXCR, applied by TCRdb to the immunoSEQ multiplex PCR reads, yields one record per CDR3 protein. The sample lists approximately 70,000 distinct CDR3 sequences, 95% seen once, with about 0.25% in the top ten. The sample comprised CD8+ T cells from PBMCs. The origin of the receptors is a human donor in good health.

This chain uses TRBV14 with TRBJ1-5; D not certain. CDR3 size: 14 residues. Trimming shortened V by 0 bases and J by 0 bases, and 3 bases separated the two germline ends. From germline, CDR1 is SGHDN and CDR2 FVKESK. This chain's CDR3 is CASSQEGSNQPQHF. The CDR3 region has the DNA TGTGCCAGCAGCCAAGAGGGTAGCAATCAGCCCCAGCATTTT.

This clonotype appeared a single time. This rearrangement joins TRBV9 to TRBJ2-1, with 9 bases lining up with TRBD2. There are 16 residues in the CDR3. The V and J ends lost 4 bases and 7 bases, in that order; junction bases with no gene match: 12. Germline V lookup: CDR1 SGDLS, CDR2 YYNGEE. The CDR3 DNA sequence: TGTGCCAGCAGCCCAGGGGGGATAGCGGGGGTAAATGAGCAGTTCTTC. Protein sequence: CASSPGGIAGVNEQFF.

The gene calls are TRBV19 and TRBJ1-5; unclear D gene. V was clipped by 1 base and J by 2 bases, with 6 bases between them. The CDR3 is 14 amino acids. The V gene's germline CDR1 is LNHDA and CDR2 SQIVND (reference sequence). In DNA, the CDR3 is TGTGCCAGTAGTATAGGGCCAGGCAATCAGCCCCAGCATTTT. This sequence encodes CASSIGPGNQPQHF. Full variable domain (remainder filled in from reference TRBV19 and TRBJ1-5): DGGITQSPKYLFRKEGQNVTLSCEQNLNHDAMYWYRQDPGQGLRLIYYSQIVNDFQKGDIAEGYSVSREKKESFPLTVTSAQKNPTAFYLCASSIGPGNQPQHFGDGTRLSIL.

V gene TRBV15 combines with J gene TRBJ1-5; TRBD1 might be the D (5 bases). CDR3 length: 15 amino acids. CDR1 is LNHNV and CDR2 is YYDKDF in the germline V gene (reference sequence). The ends were cut back, 3 bases at V and 0 bases at J, with 9 bases in the middle. CDR3 DNA: TGTGCCACCAGCAGTTGGGGGAATAGCAATCAGCCCCAGCATTTT. Amino acid sequence: CATSSWGNSNQPQHF.

The J gene is TRBJ1-6, the V gene TRBV27, with a tentative D call TRBD1 (5 bases). The CDR3 length is 16 residues. V was pared by 2 bases and J by 4 bases, with 12 bases between. Germline-derived CDR1 and CDR2 are MNHEY and SMNVEV (reference sequence). The CDR3 region is CASSLESGLYNSPLHF. The CDR3 region has the DNA TGTGCCAGCAGTTTAGAGTCAGGGCTTTATAATTCACCCCTCCACTTT.

This clonotype was picked up one time. V usage is TRBV5-1 and J usage is TRBJ2-1; a weak D match, TRBD2 (5 bases). In germline, CDR1 is SGHRS, CDR2 YFSETQ. V was shortened by 0 bases and J by 5 bases, with 6 bases between the two germline ends. The CDR3 is 13 residues long. CDR3 in amino acids: CASSLGGHNEQFF. The DNA for the CDR3 is TGCGCCAGCAGCTTGGGCGGGCACAATGAGCAGTTCTTC.

The J gene is TRBJ2-5, the V gene TRBV9; TRBD2 matches 11 bases. V shed 0 bases and J 2 bases; nucleotides not matched to a gene: 0. The CDR3 has 15 residues. CDR1 is SGDLS and CDR2 is YYNGEE in the germline V gene. CDR3 protein: CASSVVAGGQETQYF. In nucleotides, the CDR3 is TGTGCCAGCAGCGTAGTAGCGGGGGGGCAAGAGACCCAGTACTTC.

The chain employs TRBV11-2 and TRBJ1-5, with 8 bases identical to TRBD1. Germline lookup yields CDR1 SGHAT and CDR2 FQNNGV. CDR3 length equals 16 residues. The junction had 8 bases not matched to a gene; V was cut back by 4 bases and J by 3 bases. This CDR3 is CASSSSSTGVNQPQHF. CDR3 nucleotides: TGTGCCAGCAGCTCGTCATCGACAGGGGTCAATCAGCCCCAGCATTTT.

This clonotype was seen just once. The genes are TRBV12-3 or TRBV12-4 and TRBJ2-5, with TRBD2 matching over 11 bases. CDR3 size: 16 residues. Trimming removed 2 bases from V and 3 bases from J; junction bases left unmatched: 5. The DNA of the CDR3 is TGTGCCAGCAGTTTACCCTCGACTAGCGGGGAAGAGACCCAGTACTTC. Protein product: CASSLPSTSGEETQYF.

The chain is built from TRBV29-1 and TRBJ1-1, with a tentative D call TRBD1 (6 bases). The V end lost 6 bases, the J end lost 7 bases, and 15 bases lay between the germline ends. The CDR3 consists of 12 residues. Per the germline V gene, CDR1 is SQVTM and CDR2 is ANQGSEA. CDR3 loop: CSVETGINEAFF. The DNA of the CDR3 is TGCAGCGTAGAAACAGGGATAAATGAAGCTTTCTTT. The full variable domain, in which reference TRBV29-1 and TRBJ1-1 provide the parts outside the CDR3, is SAVISQKPSRDICQRGTSLTIQCQVDSQVTMMFWYRQQPGQSLTLIATANQGSEATYESGFVIDKFPISRPNLTFSTLTVSNMSPEDSSIYLCSVETGINEAFFGQGTRLTVV.

CDR3 nucleotide sequence: TGCAGCGTGGCCACAGGGTTGAACACCGGGGAGCTGTTTTTT. This translates into CSVATGLNTGELFF. The chain has TRBV29-1 and TRBJ2-2, with a weak D call TRBD1 (6 bases). V was shortened by 6 bases and J by 1 base, with 12 bases between the two germline ends. This CDR3 has 14 amino acids. CDR1 is SQVTM and CDR2 is ANQGSEA in the germline V gene.

This clonotype has just a few counts. The V and J genes are TRBV6-2 or TRBV6-3 and TRBJ2-5; a weak D match, TRBD2 (5 bases). Germline values: CDR1 MNHEY, CDR2 SVGEGT. CDR3 length: 13 residues. The V end lost 2 bases, the J end lost 5 bases, and 9 bases lay between the germline ends. Here the CDR3 reads CASSYLGGETQYF. The CDR3 nucleotides are TGTGCCAGCAGTTACCTCGGCGGGGAGACCCAGTACTTC.

This chain uses TRBV6-2 or TRBV6-3 with TRBJ2-1; the match to TRBD1 covers 10 bases. Trimming at V came to 5 bases and at J to 8 bases, leaving 12 bases not matched to a gene. The length of the CDR3 is 16 residues. Per germline, CDR1 MNHEY and CDR2 SVGEGT. CDR3 amino acids: CASSPVPGQGLDEQFF. CDR3 coding DNA: TGTGCCAGCAGTCCTGTCCCGGGACAGGGGTTGGATGAGCAGTTCTTC.

The chain recombines TRBV12-3 or TRBV12-4 with TRBJ2-2; D perhaps matches TRBD1 (5 bases). V lost 3 bases and J 6 bases, leaving 14 bases between the germline ends. The CDR3 loop spans 15 amino acids. CDR3 sequence: CASSFFKGQAGELFF. The DNA of the CDR3 is TGTGCCAGCAGTTTCTTCAAGGGGCAGGCCGGGGAGCTGTTTTTT.

The chain is built from TRBV30 and TRBJ1-1; tentatively, D is TRBD1 (5 bases). V was pared by 0 bases and J by 4 bases, with 12 bases between. The germline CDR1 and CDR2 sequences are GTSNPN and SVGIG (reference sequence). The length of the CDR3 is 14 residues. The DNA of the CDR3 is TGTGCCTGGAGTGTAGGGGCCGGGAGCACTGAAGCTTTCTTT. Its protein is CAWSVGAGSTEAFF.

The gene calls are TRBV24-1 and TRBJ2-3, with 9 bases identical to TRBD1. The CDR3 has 14 amino acids. V was clipped by 0 bases and J by 6 bases; unmatched bases: 0. Germline V gene data show CDR1 as KGHDR and CDR2 as SFDVKD. CDR3 amino acids: CATSDLGTGDTQYF. The CDR3 DNA is TGTGCCACCAGTGATTTGGGGACAGGGGATACGCAGTATTTT.

The rearrangement links TRBV12-3 or TRBV12-4 to TRBJ1-3; the D is unclear. The V gene lost 3 bases and the J gene lost 0 bases, with 9 bases spanning the gap. CDR3 length equals 15 residues. The CDR3 bases are TGTGCCAGCAGTTTGGACGGAAGCTCTGGAAACACCATATATTTT. Residues: CASSLDGSSGNTIYF.

The chain recombines TRBV29-1 with TRBJ2-5; D tentatively fits TRBD1 or TRBD2 (5 bases each). From germline, CDR1 is SQVTM and CDR2 ANQGSEA. Trimming stripped 3 bases from V and 1 base from J, with 15 bases between. The CDR3 covers 15 residues. The DNA for the CDR3 is TGCAGCGTTGATGGACTCGGGGCCTTCCAAGAGACCCAGTACTTC. Its translation: CSVDGLGAFQETQYF.

The chain is built from TRBV30 and TRBJ2-7; 10 nucleotides line up with TRBD1. Germline CDR1 and CDR2: GTSNPN and SVGIG (reference sequence). The V gene end was trimmed by 3 bases and the J gene end by 3 bases; junction bases not matched to a gene: 5. The CDR3 consists of 14 residues. CDR3: CAWRSRDRGYEQYF. The DNA of the CDR3 is TGTGCCTGGAGGAGTAGGGACAGGGGCTACGAGCAGTACTTC. The full variable domain, with the rest looked up from reference TRBV30 and TRBJ2-7, is SQTIHQWPATLVQPVGSPLSLECTVEGTSNPNLYWYRQAAGRGLQLLFYSVGIGQISSEVPQNLSASRPQDRQFILSSKKLLLSDSGFYLCAWRSRDRGYEQYFGPGTRLTVT.

CDR3 sequence: CASSDGQGSTEAFF. The CDR3 coding sequence is TGTGCCAGCAGCGACGGACAGGGGTCCACTGAAGCTTTCTTT. The chain uses TRBV9 and TRBJ1-1, with 9 bases that match TRBD1. In germline, CDR1 is SGDLS, CDR2 YYNGEE. The CDR3 contains 14 residues. The trim removed 3 bases at V and 4 bases at J, leaving 4 bases unmatched.

The genes are TRBV25-1 and TRBJ2-4; 8 nucleotides match TRBD1. V dropped 6 bases and J dropped 0; count of bases not matched to a gene: 10. Germline CDR1 and CDR2: MGHDK and SYGVNS. The CDR3 is made up of 17 amino acids. CDR3 in amino acids: CASSSSGQALAKNIQYF. DNA of the CDR3: TGTGCCAGCAGCTCCTCGGGACAGGCCCTAGCCAAAAACATTCAGTACTTC.

The chain has TRBV4-3 and TRBJ2-3; 10 bases map to TRBD2. The germline gives CDR1 LGHNA, CDR2 YSLEER. V was pared by 2 bases and J by 3 bases, with 5 bases of the junction left unmatched. The CDR3 is made up of 16 amino acids. As DNA, the CDR3 is TGCGCCAGCAGCCAACAGCGGGGGGGCTTGACAGATACGCAGTATTTT. Its protein product is CASSQQRGGLTDTQYF.

The chain recombines TRBV9 with TRBJ2-7; 9 positions match TRBD1. The CDR3 totals 15 residues. V shed 3 bases, J shed 0 bases, and the junction held 4 bases outside the gene matches. Germline assignment: CDR1 SGDLS and CDR2 YYNGEE. The CDR3 reads CASSAGDRASYEQYV. In nucleotides, the CDR3 is TGTGCCAGCAGCGCGGGGGACAGGGCCTCCTACGAGCAGTACGTC.

V is TRBV7-8 and J is TRBJ2-1; D might be TRBD1 (5 bases). From germline, CDR1 is SGHVS and CDR2 FQNEAQ. Trimming stripped 4 bases from V and 7 bases from J, with 8 bases between. The CDR3 is made up of 12 amino acids. CDR3 amino acids: CASSWTRNEQFF. CDR3 nucleotide sequence: TGTGCCAGCAGCTGGACACGAAATGAGCAGTTCTTC.

The chain joins TRBV2 to TRBJ1-6, with D uncertain. CDR1 SNHLY and CDR2 FYNNEI come from the germline V gene. Trimming took 6 bases from V and 9 from J, leaving 6 bases between them. The CDR3 contains 11 residues. CDR3 DNA: TGTGCCAGCAGCTGGAGTTCACCCCTCCACTTT. Amino acids: CASSWSSPLHF.